This record concerns one T cell receptor beta chain sequence. Antigen: not known. Additional DNA sequences in this sample encode the identical CDR3. The CDR3 loop spans 17 amino acids. Germline CDR1 SGHRS, CDR2 YFSETQ. The V and J ends lost 6 bases and 4 bases, in that order; junction bases with no gene match: 16. This sample is part of a study of T cells in tuberculosis. Study-level results: Using the GMM-specific repertoire gave 85% to 90% accuracy versus approximately 70% with motifs. Smaller distances to GMM-specific TCRs suggested their expansion in active tuberculosis.

Here immunoSEQ multiplex PCR was the method, and the copy in TCRdb shows in-frame clones only, minus some. The sample carries 37,000 or so clones, around 92% recorded once. The clonotype comes from a donor under 30 with latent tuberculosis or without tuberculosis infection. Some clones in this sample may be carry-over from other donors' samples. The sample consisted of PBMCs. This chain uses TRBV5-1 with TRBJ1-2; 9 positions match TRBD1. The CDR3 DNA follows: TGCGCCAGCAAGTTAACAGGGGGCGCAGTAGCCACCTATGGCTACACCTTC. Protein: CASKLTGGAVATYGYTF.